These 15 T cell receptor beta chains came from one sample sequenced in a study of shared clonotypes between healthy human individuals. Clones were read by immunoSEQ multiplex PCR, and TCRdb kept only the in-frame ones, dropping some. The sample carries approximately 840,000 clones, 90% to 98% recorded once. Terminally differentiated effector memory CD45RA+ cells were excluded from the naive CD8 cells, which were CD45RO-negative and positively selected for CCR7. Sample: naive CD8+ T cells sorted from blood. The source is a man aged 25 to 40 in good health.

This rearrangement joins TRBV30 to TRBJ2-6; D is ambiguous. CDR1 is GTSNPN, CDR2 SVGIG, per germline (reference sequence). The V and J ends lost 0 bases and 1 base respectively, with 7 bases between them. The CDR3 has 15 amino acids. The chain's CDR3 is CAWSVLESGANVLTF. CDR3 bases: TGTGCCTGGAGTGTCTTGGAATCTGGGGCCAACGTCCTGACTTTC.

The chain employs TRBV6-6 and TRBJ1-4; D might be TRBD1 (6 bases). This CDR3 has 14 residues. Germline values: CDR1 MNHNY, CDR2 SVGAGI (reference sequence). V lost 2 bases and J lost 5, with 9 bases in between. The CDR3 sequence: CASSYGQGNEKLFF. In DNA form, the CDR3 reads TGTGCCAGCAGTTACGGGCAGGGGAATGAAAAACTGTTTTTT.

The genes are TRBV11-3 and TRBJ2-1; D assignment may be TRBD1 or TRBD2 (5 bases each). Germline lookup yields CDR1 SGHNT and CDR2 YENEEA. The V and J ends lost 4 bases and 2 bases respectively, with 12 bases between them. The length of the CDR3 is 15 residues. CDR3 sequence reads: CASSSTGATYNEQFF. CDR3 sequence (DNA): TGTGCCAGCAGCTCTACCGGGGCGACCTACAATGAGCAGTTCTTC.

This sequence joins TRBV11-2 and TRBJ2-7; 12 bases are a match to TRBD2. Germline loops: CDR1 SGHAT, CDR2 FQNNGV. V was pared by 3 bases and J by 1 base, with 7 bases of the junction left unmatched. The CDR3 has 17 amino acids. CDR3 DNA sequence: TGTGCCAGCAGCTTCGGACTAGCGGGAAGTAGGTCCTACGAGCAGTACTTC. Translated, it gives CASSFGLAGSRSYEQYF.

The chain combines TRBV6-1 with TRBJ1-2; possibly TRBD1 for D (6 bases). Germline V gives CDR1 MNHNS, CDR2 SASEGT. This CDR3 contains 15 residues. V lost 9 bases and J lost 1, with 18 bases in between. CDR3 in amino acids: CASPQGPGGNYGYTF. The CDR3 bases are TGTGCCAGTCCTCAGGGGCCCGGCGGTAACTATGGCTACACCTTC.

The J gene is TRBJ2-7, the V gene TRBV7-9, with unresolved D. With 1 base removed from V and 5 bases from J, the gap between germline ends came to 6 bases. The length of the CDR3 is 12 residues. CDR1 and CDR2 from the germline V gene are SEHNR and FQNEAQ (reference sequence). The CDR3 loop reads CASSLDFHEQYF. CDR3 sequence (DNA): TGTGCCAGCAGCTTAGATTTCCACGAGCAGTACTTC.

The chain joins TRBV25-1 to TRBJ2-7; D uncertain. CDR3 size: 16 residues. Per germline, CDR1 MGHDK and CDR2 SYGVNS. V was trimmed by 3 bases and J by 3 bases, leaving 18 bases between them. This chain's CDR3 is CASSDYTLKPDYEQYF. The DNA for the CDR3 is TGTGCCAGCAGTGACTATACTCTCAAACCCGACTACGAGCAGTACTTC.

The chain joins TRBV10-2 to TRBJ2-7; 7 bases align to TRBD1. Trimming removed 6 bases from V and 1 base from J; junction bases left unmatched: 15. From germline, CDR1 is WSHSY and CDR2 SAAADI. CDR3 length: 17 residues. This CDR3 reads CASSQEGAGELSYEQYF. CDR3 bases: TGCGCCAGCAGCCAAGAGGGGGCAGGGGAGCTATCCTACGAGCAGTACTTC.

This chain joins TRBV10-3 and TRBJ2-7, with 7 bases lining up with TRBD2. From germline, CDR1 is ENHRY and CDR2 SYGVKD. Germline trimming cut 3 bases from V and 1 base from J; bases unmatched to any gene: 9. This CDR3 has 16 residues. CDR3 in amino acids: CAISDPLREGSYEQYF. CDR3 coding DNA: TGTGCCATCAGTGACCCTCTGAGGGAGGGTTCCTACGAGCAGTACTTC.

The chain joins TRBV9 to TRBJ2-1; 10 bases line up with TRBD2. This CDR3 comprises 16 residues. V shed 3 bases and J 2 bases; nucleotides not matched to a gene: 5. Germline CDR1 and CDR2: SGDLS and YYNGEE. The CDR3 spells CASSGLAGYTYNEQFF. CDR3 nucleotides: TGTGCCAGCAGCGGACTAGCGGGTTACACCTACAATGAGCAGTTCTTC. The entire variable domain, with the rest obtained from reference TRBV9 and TRBJ2-1, is as follows: DSGVTQTPKHLITATGQRVTLRCSPRSGDLSVYWYQQSLDQGLQFLIQYYNGEERAKGNILERFSAQQFPDLHSELNLSSLELGDSALYFCASSGLAGYTYNEQFFGPGTRLTVL.

This clone has only one observation. This rearrangement joins TRBV29-1 to TRBJ2-2, with 7 bases aligning to TRBD1. Germline-derived CDR1 and CDR2 are SQVTM and ANQGSEA. The CDR3 extends over 17 amino acids. V was pared by 4 bases and J by 4 bases, with 15 bases of the junction left unmatched. The CDR3 DNA sequence: TGCAGCGTTGTACACCCGACAGACAGGGTACTCACCGGGGAGCTGTTTTTT. Its protein product is CSVVHPTDRVLTGELFF.

The chain carries TRBV4-3 and TRBJ1-5; TRBD1 matches 9 bases. Germline trimming cut 4 bases from V and 3 bases from J; bases unmatched to any gene: 4. CDR3 length equals 15 residues. In germline, CDR1 is LGHNA, CDR2 YSLEER. For the CDR3, the DNA is TGCGCCAGCAGCCTAGGACAGGGGACCAATCAGCCCCAGCATTTT. Translated, it gives CASSLGQGTNQPQHF.

CDR3 sequence: CASTGGPVDEQFF. CDR3 DNA sequence: TGTGCCAGCACGGGAGGGCCGGTCGATGAGCAGTTCTTC. The V gene is TRBV7-9, the J gene TRBJ2-1; 8 bases are shared with TRBD2. The CDR3 length is 13 residues. V was pared by 7 bases and J by 8 bases, with 7 bases of the junction left unmatched. Germline CDR1 and CDR2: SEHNR and FQNEAQ (reference sequence).

CDR3 DNA: TGTGCCAGCAGCTTAGGTCCCCCCAGTAGCGCTTTCTTT. This sequence encodes CASSLGPPSSAFF. The chain recombines TRBV11-2 with TRBJ1-1; unclear D gene. From germline, CDR1 is SGHAT and CDR2 FQNNGV. The CDR3 has 13 amino acids. Trimming took off 1 base at V and 11 bases at J, with 14 bases between the two ends.

V is TRBV7-8 and J is TRBJ1-5; D is possibly TRBD1 (5 bases). Trimming left V 5 bases short and J 2 bases short, with 16 bases between. Germline assignment: CDR1 SGHVS and CDR2 FQNEAQ. The CDR3 is 16 amino acids. In nucleotides, the CDR3 is TGTGCCAGCAGCCTATCTAGTGGGGGGGGCAATCAGCCCCAGCATTTT. Translating it yields CASSLSSGGGNQPQHF.